Presented here are 24 T cell receptor beta chains from one specimen sequenced in a study of response to subunit inactivated influenza vaccine. In TCRdb, the RT-PCR reads were re-called with MiXCR into one record per CDR3 protein. The table lists 150,000 or so distinct CDR3 sequences, around 10% of them singletons. The specimen was CD8+ T cells sorted from PBMCs, collected around 2 years after vaccination. These receptors all stem from a man aged 45 to 75 who received an inactivated influenza vaccine.

This clonotype was recorded a few times. The chain employs TRBV4-1 and TRBJ2-7; D remains unclear. Germline values: CDR1 MGHRA, CDR2 YSYEKL. Trimming pared 1 base from V and 1 base from J, leaving 8 bases between. CDR3 size: 14 residues. The CDR3 DNA reads TGCGCCAGCAGCCAAGTAACGACTTCCTACGAGCAGTACTTC. Amino acid sequence: CASSQVTTSYEQYF.

V is TRBV20-1 and J is TRBJ2-5, with unresolved D. Trimming pared 1 base from V and 5 bases from J, leaving 5 bases between. The CDR3 totals 11 residues. Germline CDR1 and CDR2: DFQATT and SNEGSKA (reference sequence). The CDR3 loop reads CSARGRETQYF. The CDR3 nucleotides read TGCAGTGCTAGAGGCAGGGAGACCCAGTACTTC.

This clonotype was found many times. The chain employs TRBV28 and TRBJ2-7; 11 bases line up with TRBD2. The J segment lost 6 bases and the V segment lost 3 bases, leaving 4 bases of the junction unmatched. Germline values: CDR1 MDHEN, CDR2 SYDVKM. CDR3 length: 14 residues. In DNA form, the CDR3 reads TGTGCCAGCAGTTTCACTAGCGGGAGATCCGAGCAGTACTTC. This sequence encodes CASSFTSGRSEQYF.

The table lists this clonotype with a few counts. The V call is TRBV18, the J call TRBJ2-7; D not resolved. Trimming took off 3 bases at V and 4 bases at J, with 19 bases between the two ends. CDR3 size: 16 residues. CDR1 is KGHSH, CDR2 LQKENI, per germline. Here the CDR3 reads CASSPEQRGWSYEQYF. CDR3 nucleotide sequence: TGTGCCAGCTCACCTGAACAGCGCGGTTGGAGTTACGAGCAGTACTTC.

The V call is TRBV7-9, the J call TRBJ2-6; D remains ambiguous. Trimming shortened V by 4 bases and J by 4 bases, and 11 bases separated the two germline ends. The CDR3 covers 15 residues. CDR1 is SEHNR and CDR2 is FQNEAQ in the germline V gene (reference sequence). In DNA, the CDR3 is TGTGCCAGCAGCTCCATCCTCGGCGGGGCCAACGTCCTGACTTTC. Protein product: CASSSILGGANVLTF.

The chain joins TRBV15 to TRBJ1-1; D is ambiguous. Germline CDR1 and CDR2: LNHNV and YYDKDF (reference sequence). The CDR3 has 14 residues. V lost 0 bases and J 4 bases, leaving 9 bases between the germline ends. CDR3 coding DNA: TGTGCCACCAGCAGAGAAGGGATTAGCACTGAAGCTTTCTTT. It codes for CATSREGISTEAFF.

This chain joins TRBV28 and TRBJ2-7; D is perhaps TRBD2 (6 bases). From germline, CDR1 is MDHEN and CDR2 SYDVKM. Trimming left V 3 bases short and J 1 base short, with 22 bases between. This CDR3 is 18 amino acids long. CDR3 DNA: TGTGCCAGCAGTTTTCGCCCGTACATTAGGGACTGGTCCTACGAGCAGTACTTC. Its protein product is CASSFRPYIRDWSYEQYF.

This clonotype was seen a few times. The rearrangement joins TRBV27 to TRBJ1-5; no reliable D call. V lost 7 bases, J lost 2 bases, and 9 bases lay in between. Germline CDR1 is MNHEY and CDR2 is SMNVEV (reference sequence). The CDR3 is 13 amino acids. Written as DNA, the CDR3 is TGTGCCAGCAAGGGTTTAGGCAATCAGCCCCAGCATTTT. The encoded protein is CASKGLGNQPQHF.

This clonotype was picked up many times. The chain joins TRBV5-1 to TRBJ2-1, with a weak D call TRBD2 (6 bases). The CDR3 is 14 residues long. Germline V gives CDR1 SGHRS, CDR2 YFSETQ. Deletions cut 2 bases from V and 5 bases from J, with 11 bases between. CDR3 nucleotide sequence: TGCGCCAGCAGCTTCTTAGCGGATGACAATGAGCAGTTCTTC. It codes for CASSFLADDNEQFF.

The V call is TRBV20-1, the J call TRBJ1-5; 7 nucleotides match TRBD1. Germline V CDR1 and CDR2: DFQATT, SNEGSKA (reference sequence). J was trimmed by 0 bases and V by 6 bases; bases with no gene match: 2. The CDR3 runs to 13 residues. CDR3 in amino acids: CSAGQLSNQPQHF. The CDR3 DNA sequence: TGCAGTGCGGGACAGCTTAGCAATCAGCCCCAGCATTTT.

The gene calls are TRBV7-6 and TRBJ1-6, with a weak D call TRBD1 (5 bases). The V gene's germline CDR1 is SGHVS and CDR2 FNYEAQ. Trimming shortened V by 1 base and J by 9 bases, and 22 bases separated the two germline ends. The CDR3 is made up of 18 amino acids. The CDR3 DNA reads TGTGCCAGCAGCTTAGAGCCTCTAGGACGGCCGGGGGGTTCACCCCTCCACTTT. It yields the protein CASSLEPLGRPGGSPLHF.

In the case of this clonotype: The germline gene is not matched at one end of the junction; a read error may be the cause. The V gene is TRBV7-4, the J gene TRBJ2-1; 10 nucleotides align to TRBD1. Looked up from germline, CDR1 is SGHVT and CDR2 is SQSDAQ. The CDR3 has 18 amino acids. CDR3 sequence: CACSKEFPGTGVVNEQFF. The CDR3 nucleotides are TGTGCCTGCAGCAAAGAATTCCCCGGGACAGGGGTGGTTAATGAGCAGTTCTTC.

This clonotype was detected many times. The chain employs TRBV5-1 and TRBJ1-3; TRBD1 is a possible D gene (6 bases). V lost 2 bases to trimming and J lost 2 bases, with 11 bases between them. Per germline, CDR1 SGHRS and CDR2 YFSETQ. The CDR3 contains 15 residues. The CDR3 DNA follows: TGCGCCAGCAGCTTCAACAGGGCACCTGGAAACACCATATATTTT. Translated: CASSFNRAPGNTIYF.

CDR3 protein: CASSYSLEWVQPQHF. CDR3 coding DNA: TGTGCCAGCAGTTACTCCCTCGAGTGGGTGCAGCCCCAGCATTTT. This chain uses TRBV6-5 with TRBJ1-5; D not resolved. This CDR3 has 15 amino acids. V gave up 0 bases and J gave up 7 bases, with 13 bases separating them. Germline lookup yields CDR1 MNHEY and CDR2 SVGAGI.

J is TRBJ2-1 and V is TRBV7-9; 9 nucleotides agree with TRBD2. Germline V gives CDR1 SEHNR, CDR2 FQNEAQ (reference sequence). V lost 7 bases to trimming and J lost 1 base; unmatched junction nucleotides: 8. CDR3 size: 16 residues. The CDR3 sequence: CASIETSGFSYNEQFF. CDR3 DNA: TGTGCCAGCATCGAAACTAGCGGGTTTTCCTACAATGAGCAGTTCTTC.

This clonotype was recorded a few times. The chain links TRBV28 to TRBJ2-4, with D possibly TRBD1 on 6 matching bases. The V and J ends lost 2 bases and 0 bases respectively, with 11 bases between them. The CDR3 sequence is 16 residues long. Germline V lookup: CDR1 MDHEN, CDR2 SYDVKM. This chain's CDR3 is CASSLAGEIAKNIQYF. The DNA for the CDR3 is TGTGCCAGCAGTTTAGCAGGGGAGATAGCCAAAAACATTCAGTACTTC.

In this sample, this clonotype turned up a few times. The rearrangement links TRBV7-2 to TRBJ1-1, with D uncertain. The germline V gene has CDR1 SGHTA and CDR2 FQGNSA. Trimming pared 2 bases from V and 2 bases from J, leaving 12 bases between. The CDR3 totals 15 residues. As DNA, the CDR3 is TGTGCCAGCAGCTTAAGTTCAGCCTTCAACACTGAAGCTTTCTTT. Translation gives CASSLSSAFNTEAFF.

This clonotype turned up a few times. The J gene is TRBJ2-3, the V gene TRBV20-1; 13 positions agree with TRBD2. Germline V gene lookup returns CDR1 DFQATT and CDR2 SNEGSKA (reference sequence). V was pared by 3 bases and J by 3 bases, with 12 bases of the junction left unmatched. The CDR3 covers 18 residues. The CDR3 region has the DNA TGCAGTGCTAGGGGTTTACTAGCGGGAGGGAGGTTGACAGATACGCAGTATTTT. This gives the protein CSARGLLAGGRLTDTQYF.

This clonotype was counted a few times. The chain uses TRBV4-1 and TRBJ2-4; a weak D match, TRBD2 (6 bases). Germline values: CDR1 MGHRA, CDR2 YSYEKL. V shed 0 bases and J shed 9 bases, with 15 bases lying between them. The CDR3 is made up of 15 amino acids. The CDR3 coding sequence is TGCGCCAGCAGCCAAGATCTTGGGGAGGATCCCATTCAGTACTTC. Its translation: CASSQDLGEDPIQYF.

This clonotype has a count of ten or more. The chain recombines TRBV5-6 with TRBJ2-5, with TRBD2 identical over 10 bases. This CDR3 comprises 19 residues. Germline assignment: CDR1 SGHDT and CDR2 YYEEEE. The ends lost 0 bases at V and 1 base at J; junction bases unmatched: 12. The CDR3 spells CASSLGLAGHGPLQETQYF. For the CDR3, the DNA is TGTGCCAGCAGCTTGGGACTAGCGGGCCACGGGCCCCTCCAAGAGACCCAGTACTTC. Complete variable domain (other parts from reference TRBV5-6 and TRBJ2-5): DAGVTQSPTHLIKTRGQQVTLRCSPKSGHDTVSWYQQALGQGPQFIFQYYEEEERQRGNFPDRFSGHQFPNYSSELNVNALLLGDSALYLCASSLGLAGHGPLQETQYFGPGTRLLVL.

This clonotype was seen repeatedly, ten times or more. This sequence joins TRBV15 and TRBJ1-2, with D possibly TRBD1 on 6 matching bases. Trimming took off 9 bases at V and 1 base at J, with 15 bases between the two ends. CDR1 and CDR2 from the germline V gene are LNHNV and YYDKDF (reference sequence). The CDR3 is 14 amino acids. DNA for the CDR3: TGTGCCACGCAGCAGGGGCGGGATAACTATGGCTACACCTTC. It specifies CATQQGRDNYGYTF.

This clonotype was observed a few times. The chain recombines TRBV6-5 with TRBJ2-1; D is possibly TRBD1 (5 bases). The V and J ends lost 0 bases and 4 bases respectively, with 10 bases between them. The V gene's germline CDR1 is MNHEY and CDR2 SVGAGI. The CDR3 covers 15 residues. The CDR3 here is CASSYSMTEYNEQFF. In DNA form, the CDR3 reads TGTGCCAGCAGTTACTCTATGACAGAGTACAATGAGCAGTTCTTC.

This sequence joins TRBV20-1 and TRBJ2-3; 10 positions match TRBD1. Per the germline V gene, CDR1 is DFQATT and CDR2 is SNEGSKA (reference sequence). Trimming removed 0 bases from V and 6 bases from J; junction bases left unmatched: 6. The CDR3 is 15 amino acids. CDR3 in DNA: TGCAGTGCTAGAGATCCCGGACAGGGGGGGGATACGCAGTATTTT. This sequence encodes CSARDPGQGGDTQYF.

The J gene is TRBJ2-3, the V gene TRBV12-3 or TRBV12-4; 11 positions agree with TRBD2. V trimming: 3 bases; J trimming: 10 bases; junction bases outside the gene matches: 9. This CDR3 has 15 residues. CDR3 residues: CASSLVAGGIVAQYF. The CDR3 region has the DNA TGTGCCAGCAGTTTGGTAGCGGGGGGGATCGTTGCGCAGTATTTT.